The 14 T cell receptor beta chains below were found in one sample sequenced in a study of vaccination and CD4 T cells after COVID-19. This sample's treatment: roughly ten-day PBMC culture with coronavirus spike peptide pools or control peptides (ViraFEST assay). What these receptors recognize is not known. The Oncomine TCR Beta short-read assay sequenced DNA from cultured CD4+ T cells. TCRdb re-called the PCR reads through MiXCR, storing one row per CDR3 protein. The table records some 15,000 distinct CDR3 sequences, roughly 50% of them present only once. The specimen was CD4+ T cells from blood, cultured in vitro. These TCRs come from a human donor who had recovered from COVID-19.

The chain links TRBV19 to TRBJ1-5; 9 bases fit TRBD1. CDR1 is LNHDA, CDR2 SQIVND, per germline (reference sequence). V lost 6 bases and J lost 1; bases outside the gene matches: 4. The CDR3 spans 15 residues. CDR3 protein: CASSQTGGSNQPQHF. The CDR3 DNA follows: TGTGCCAGTAGCCAGACAGGGGGGAGCAATCAGCCCCAGCATTTT.

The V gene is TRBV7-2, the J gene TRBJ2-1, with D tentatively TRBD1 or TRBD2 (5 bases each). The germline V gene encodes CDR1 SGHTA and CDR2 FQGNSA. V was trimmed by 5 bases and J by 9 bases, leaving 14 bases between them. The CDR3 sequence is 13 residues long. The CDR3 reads CASSPGQAGEQFF. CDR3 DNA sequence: TGTGCCAGCAGCCCAGGGCAGGCGGGTGAGCAGTTCTTC.

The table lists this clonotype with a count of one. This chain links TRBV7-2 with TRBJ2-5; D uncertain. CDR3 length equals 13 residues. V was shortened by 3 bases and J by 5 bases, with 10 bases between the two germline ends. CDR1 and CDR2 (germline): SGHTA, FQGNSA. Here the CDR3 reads CASSLVGRETQYF. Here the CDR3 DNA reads TGTGCCAGCAGCTTGGTAGGACGGGAGACCCAGTACTTC.

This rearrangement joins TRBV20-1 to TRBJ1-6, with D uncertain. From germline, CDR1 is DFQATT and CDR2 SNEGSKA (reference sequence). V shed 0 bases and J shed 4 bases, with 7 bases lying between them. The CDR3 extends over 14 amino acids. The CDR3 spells CSAREGLYNSPLHF. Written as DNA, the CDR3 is TGCAGTGCTAGAGAGGGCCTTTATAATTCACCCCTCCACTTT.

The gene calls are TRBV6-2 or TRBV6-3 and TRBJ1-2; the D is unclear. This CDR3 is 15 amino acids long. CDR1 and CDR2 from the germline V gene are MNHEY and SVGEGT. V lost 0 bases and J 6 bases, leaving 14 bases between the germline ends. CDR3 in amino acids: CASSYSRVSNNGYTF. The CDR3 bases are TGTGCCAGCAGTTACTCCCGGGTCAGCAATAATGGCTACACCTTC.

This chain's CDR3 is CSASQASYQETQYF. The CDR3 DNA reads TGCAGTGCTAGCCAGGCCTCGTACCAAGAGACCCAGTACTTC. The chain has TRBV20-1 and TRBJ2-5; the D is unclear. The CDR3 consists of 14 residues. Per germline, CDR1 DFQATT and CDR2 SNEGSKA (reference sequence). With 3 bases removed from V and 0 bases from J, the gap between germline ends came to 11 bases.

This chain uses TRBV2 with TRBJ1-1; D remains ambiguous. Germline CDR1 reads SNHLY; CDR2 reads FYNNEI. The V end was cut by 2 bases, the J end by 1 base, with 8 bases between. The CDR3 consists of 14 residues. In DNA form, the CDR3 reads TGTGCCAGCAGTGAATCGGCCAAGAACACTGAAGCTTTCTTT. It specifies CASSESAKNTEAFF.

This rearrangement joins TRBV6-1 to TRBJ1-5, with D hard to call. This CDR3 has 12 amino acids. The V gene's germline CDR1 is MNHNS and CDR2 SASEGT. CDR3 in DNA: TGTGCTGGTAGTGAGGGCAATCAGCCCCAGCATTTT. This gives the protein CAGSEGNQPQHF.

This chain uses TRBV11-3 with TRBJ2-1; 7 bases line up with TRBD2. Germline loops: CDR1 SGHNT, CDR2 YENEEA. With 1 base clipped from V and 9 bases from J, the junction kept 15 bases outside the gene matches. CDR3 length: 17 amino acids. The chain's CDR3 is CASSLVPTSPVGGEQFF. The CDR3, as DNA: TGTGCCAGCAGCTTAGTGCCGACTAGCCCTGTAGGCGGTGAGCAGTTCTTC. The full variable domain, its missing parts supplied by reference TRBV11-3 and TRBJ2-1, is EAGVVQSPRYKIIEKKQPVAFWCNPISGHNTLYWYLQNLGQGPELLIRYENEEAVDDSQLPKDRFSAERLKGVDSTLKIQPAELGDSAVYLCASSLVPTSPVGGEQFFGPGTRLTVL.

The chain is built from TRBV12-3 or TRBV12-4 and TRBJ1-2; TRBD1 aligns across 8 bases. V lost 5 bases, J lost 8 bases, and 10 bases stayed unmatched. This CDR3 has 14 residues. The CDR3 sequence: CASSPQTGVNGYTF. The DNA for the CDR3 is TGTGCCAGCAGTCCTCAGACAGGGGTTAACGGCTACACCTTC.

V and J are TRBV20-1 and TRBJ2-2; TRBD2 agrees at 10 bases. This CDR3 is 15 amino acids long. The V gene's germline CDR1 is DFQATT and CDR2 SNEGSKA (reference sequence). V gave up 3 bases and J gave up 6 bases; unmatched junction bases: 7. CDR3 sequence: CSASHSGGVAGELFF. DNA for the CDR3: TGCAGTGCTAGCCACAGCGGGGGGGTGGCCGGGGAGCTGTTTTTT.

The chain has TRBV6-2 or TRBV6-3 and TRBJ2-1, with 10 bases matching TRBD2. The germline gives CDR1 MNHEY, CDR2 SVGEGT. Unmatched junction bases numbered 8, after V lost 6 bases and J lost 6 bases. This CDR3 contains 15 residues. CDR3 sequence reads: CASRAGLADPNEQFF. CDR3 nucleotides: TGTGCCAGCAGAGCTGGACTAGCGGACCCCAATGAGCAGTTCTTC.

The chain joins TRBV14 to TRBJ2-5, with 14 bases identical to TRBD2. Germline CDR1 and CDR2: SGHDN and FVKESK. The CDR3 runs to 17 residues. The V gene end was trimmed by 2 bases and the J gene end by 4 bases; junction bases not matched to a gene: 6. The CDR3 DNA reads TGTGCCAGCAGCCAAAGCATCGGACTAGCGGGGGGAGAGACCCAGTACTTC. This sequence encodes CASSQSIGLAGGETQYF.

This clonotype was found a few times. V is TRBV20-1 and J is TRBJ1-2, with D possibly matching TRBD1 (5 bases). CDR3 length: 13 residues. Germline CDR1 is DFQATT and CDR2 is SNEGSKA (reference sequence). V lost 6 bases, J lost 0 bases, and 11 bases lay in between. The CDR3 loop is CSAISGANYGYTF. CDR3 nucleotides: TGCAGTGCAATCTCGGGGGCTAACTATGGCTACACCTTC.